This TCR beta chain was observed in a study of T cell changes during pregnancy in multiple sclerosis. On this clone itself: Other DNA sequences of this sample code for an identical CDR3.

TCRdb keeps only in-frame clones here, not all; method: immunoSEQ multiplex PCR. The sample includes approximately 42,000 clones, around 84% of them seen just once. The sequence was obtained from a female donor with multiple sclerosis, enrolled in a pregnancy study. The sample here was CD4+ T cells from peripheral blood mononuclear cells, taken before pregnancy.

The CDR3, as DNA: TGTGCCAGCAGCACCCCGAGAGGTGGATTGAACACTGAAGCTTTCTTT. Translating gives CASSTPRGGLNTEAFF. This chain links TRBV9 with TRBJ1-1; D uncertain. CDR3 size: 16 residues. V lost 4 bases and J 0 bases, leaving 16 bases between the germline ends. Per germline, CDR1 SGDLS and CDR2 YYNGEE.